The T cell receptor (beta chain) under discussion was sequenced for a study of T cell repertoires in cytomegalovirus infection. Germline V gives CDR1 SGHTA, CDR2 FQGNSA. The CDR3 extends over 15 amino acids. V was pared by 5 bases and J by 2 bases, with 8 bases of the junction left unmatched. In TCRdb, the reads were re-called with MiXCR into one record per CDR3 protein. This table has about 310,000 distinct CDR3 sequences, more than 20% appearing once. This clonotype was seen only a few times. The antigen is undetermined. The source was cultured PBMCs, collected from culture after CMV antigen stimulation. This sequence was found in a human donor in good health (CMV status not recorded). Some clones in this sample may be carry-over from other donors' samples. The chain combines TRBV7-2 with TRBJ1-1; the match to TRBD1 covers 7 bases. The CDR3 sequence is CASSPRTGVNTEAFF. CDR3 DNA sequence: TGTGCCAGCAGCCCACGGACAGGTGTCAACACTGAAGCTTTCTTT.